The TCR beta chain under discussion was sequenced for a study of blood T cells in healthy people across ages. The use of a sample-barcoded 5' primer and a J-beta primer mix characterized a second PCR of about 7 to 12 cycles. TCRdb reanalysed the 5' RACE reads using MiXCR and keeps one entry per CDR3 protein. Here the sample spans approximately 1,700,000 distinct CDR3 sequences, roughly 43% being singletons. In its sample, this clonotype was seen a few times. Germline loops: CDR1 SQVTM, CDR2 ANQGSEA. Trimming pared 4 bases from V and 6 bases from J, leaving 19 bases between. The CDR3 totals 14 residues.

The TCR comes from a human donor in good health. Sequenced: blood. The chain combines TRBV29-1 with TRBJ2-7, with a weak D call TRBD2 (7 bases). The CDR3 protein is CSVGVSLGGGEQYF. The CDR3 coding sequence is TGCAGCGTTGGAGTTTCCTTGGGAGGGGGCGAGCAGTACTTC.